Below, 27 T cell receptor beta chains from the same sample are listed, as sequenced in a study of T cells in Graves' hyperthyroidism and ophthalmopathy. Authors of the study amplified TCR beta CDR3 regions from RNA transcripts. The HTBI set primed first-round TCR CDR3 RT-PCR. TCRdb reanalysed the multiplex PCR reads using MiXCR and keeps one entry per CDR3 protein. The sample includes about 360,000 distinct CDR3 sequences, roughly 12% seen only once; the top ten take about a fifth. Sequenced input: blood. The receptors here all came from a man younger than 45 with Graves' hyperthyroidism that later progressed to Graves' ophthalmopathy.

This clonotype was found many times. This chain connects TRBV20-1 to TRBJ2-3; D gene ambiguous. Looked up from germline, CDR1 is DFQATT and CDR2 is SNEGSKA (reference sequence). Deletions cut 6 bases from V and 0 bases from J, with 10 bases between. CDR3 length equals 13 residues. CDR3 in DNA: TGCAGTGCCCCGGCCGGCAGCACAGATACGCAGTATTTT. Translating it yields CSAPAGSTDTQYF.

This clonotype was recorded at least ten times. V is TRBV11-1 and J is TRBJ2-7; D call uncertain. The CDR3 has 13 residues. CDR1 SGHAT and CDR2 FQDESV come from the germline V gene (reference sequence). V lost 4 bases to trimming and J lost 0 bases, with 7 bases between them. CDR3 sequence (DNA): TGTGCCAGCAGCTCCGGCGTCTCCTACGAGCAGTACTTC. It is translated as CASSSGVSYEQYF.

The CDR3 here is CASSDSPPPRHRGGGHEKLFF. The CDR3 DNA sequence: TGTGCCAGCAGCGATTCCCCTCCCCCCCGTCACAGGGGGGGAGGGCATGAAAAACTGTTTTTT. V usage is TRBV7-2 and J usage is TRBJ1-4; 8 nucleotides agree with TRBD1. V lost 5 bases, J lost 6 bases, and 26 bases stayed unmatched. CDR1 SGHTA and CDR2 FQGNSA come from the germline V gene. The CDR3 extends over 21 amino acids.

This sequence joins TRBV29-1 and TRBJ2-2; 8 bases are shared with TRBD2. The germline gives CDR1 SQVTM, CDR2 ANQGSEA. The V segment lost 0 bases and the J segment 3 bases; nucleotides outside the gene matches: 3. CDR3 length: 15 residues. The CDR3 DNA sequence: TGCAGCGTTGAAGATCAGCGGGGGTACACCGGGGAGCTGTTTTTT. This encodes CSVEDQRGYTGELFF.

V is TRBV9 and J is TRBJ1-6; a possible D gene is TRBD1 (6 bases). V lost 4 bases, J lost 8 bases, and 16 bases lay in between. Germline loops: CDR1 SGDLS, CDR2 YYNGEE. This CDR3 region has 15 residues. Here the CDR3 DNA reads TGTGCCAGCAGCATAGGGGGGGGTCCTGATTCACCCCTCCACTTT. Translation gives CASSIGGGPDSPLHF.

This clonotype was detected only a few times. V gene TRBV7-2 combines with J gene TRBJ1-4; 8 bases fit TRBD1. Germline V lookup: CDR1 SGHTA, CDR2 FQGNSA. V lost 0 bases and J lost 6; bases outside the gene matches: 18. The CDR3 has 20 amino acids. DNA of the CDR3: TGTGCCAGCAGCTTAGCAAGGACAGGGTATATCCCCCAAGGGGATGAAAAACTGTTTTTT. It codes for CASSLARTGYIPQGDEKLFF.

At least ten counts were recorded for this clonotype. The rearrangement uses TRBV28 and TRBJ1-5, with D hard to call. Trimming stripped 7 bases from V and 0 bases from J, with 13 bases between. The CDR3 spans 15 residues. Germline V gives CDR1 MDHEN, CDR2 SYDVKM. This chain's CDR3 is CASTLVADSNQPQHF. The DNA of the CDR3 is TGTGCCAGCACGTTGGTGGCAGATAGCAATCAGCCCCAGCATTTT.

This clonotype has a count of ten or more. The V and J genes are TRBV29-1 and TRBJ1-2; TRBD1 matches 7 bases. The V gene's germline CDR1 is SQVTM and CDR2 ANQGSEA. The CDR3 has 15 residues. V was pared by 3 bases and J by 3 bases, with 10 bases of the junction left unmatched. CDR3 loop: CSVDFPVGTDYGYTF. In nucleotides, the CDR3 is TGCAGCGTTGATTTCCCCGTCGGGACAGACTATGGCTACACCTTC. The full variable domain, with the rest looked up from reference TRBV29-1 and TRBJ1-2, is SAVISQKPSRDICQRGTSLTIQCQVDSQVTMMFWYRQQPGQSLTLIATANQGSEATYESGFVIDKFPISRPNLTFSTLTVSNMSPEDSSIYLCSVDFPVGTDYGYTFGSGTRLTVV.

This clonotype showed up many times. The gene calls are TRBV3-1 and TRBJ1-4; 7 nucleotides agree with TRBD1. V lost 4 bases to trimming and J lost 0 bases; unmatched junction nucleotides: 14. From germline, CDR1 is LGHDT and CDR2 YNNKEL (reference sequence). The CDR3 runs to 19 residues. This CDR3 is CASSRRDSHWIATNEKLFF. CDR3 DNA: TGTGCCAGCAGCCGACGGGACAGCCACTGGATTGCAACTAATGAAAAACTGTTTTTT.

This clonotype was detected ten times or more. The V and J genes are TRBV6-6 and TRBJ2-5, with D possibly TRBD2 on 7 matching bases. The V end was cut by 2 bases, the J end by 5 bases, with 12 bases between. The CDR3 covers 14 residues. Per the germline V gene, CDR1 is MNHNY and CDR2 is SVGAGI (reference sequence). As DNA, the CDR3 is TGTGCCAGCAGTTACGGCGGGGGCAGGGAGACCCAGTACTTC. Translation: CASSYGGGRETQYF.

The table lists this clonotype with many counts. This chain uses TRBV6-5 with TRBJ2-5; 7 bases are shared with TRBD1. CDR3 length: 14 residues. After removal of 4 bases from V and 5 bases from J, the junction contained 7 bases not matched to a gene. Germline lookup yields CDR1 MNHEY and CDR2 SVGAGI. The CDR3 nucleotides are TGTGCCAGCAGTTTTACAGGGGTAGGCGAGACCCAGTACTTC. It encodes CASSFTGVGETQYF.

The rearrangement uses TRBV9 and TRBJ2-2, with TRBD1 matching 9 bases. The length of the CDR3 is 18 residues. Germline V gives CDR1 SGDLS, CDR2 YYNGEE. J gave up 4 bases and V 4 bases, and 14 bases lay outside the gene matches. CDR3 bases: TGTGCCAGCAGCCTATCGTATATGGGGACAGGGTTCACCGGGGAGCTGTTTTTT. It yields the protein CASSLSYMGTGFTGELFF.

The rearrangement links TRBV29-1 to TRBJ1-1; D is unclear. CDR3 length: 11 residues. V lost 5 bases and J 1 base, leaving 5 bases between the germline ends. Looked up from germline, CDR1 is SQVTM and CDR2 is ANQGSEA. DNA for the CDR3: TGCAGCGTTTTACAGAACACTGAAGCTTTCTTT. The encoded protein is CSVLQNTEAFF.

This clonotype occurred many times. The chain is built from TRBV12-3 or TRBV12-4 and TRBJ1-1; no firm D call. This CDR3 is built from 17 residues. V was pared by 6 bases and J by 0 bases, with 20 bases between. CDR3 sequence: CASRIGGSAFLNTEAFF. CDR3 nucleotides: TGTGCCAGCAGGATTGGAGGGTCAGCCTTTTTGAACACTGAAGCTTTCTTT.

This clonotype was recorded at least ten times. The rearrangement uses TRBV3-1 and TRBJ2-7; 9 nucleotides match TRBD1. The CDR3 totals 14 residues. V lost 6 bases and J lost 2; bases outside the gene matches: 5. CDR1 is LGHDT and CDR2 is YNNKEL in the germline V gene (reference sequence). The CDR3 region is CASSPGQGPYEQYF. The DNA of the CDR3 is TGTGCCAGCAGTCCGGGACAGGGCCCCTACGAGCAGTACTTC.

This clonotype was found a few times. J is TRBJ2-3 and V is TRBV7-2; perhaps TRBD2 as D (5 bases). V lost 5 bases, J lost 0 bases, and 12 bases lay in between. This CDR3 has 15 residues. In germline, CDR1 is SGHTA, CDR2 FQGNSA. The CDR3 DNA reads TGTGCCAGCAGCCAGGCTCTAGCTAGCACAGATACGCAGTATTTT. Encoded protein: CASSQALASTDTQYF.

This sequence joins TRBV6-1 and TRBJ2-2; 13 positions agree with TRBD2. Losses at the gene ends were 6 bases for V and 4 bases for J; bases not matched to a gene: 2. The CDR3 length is 15 residues. Per the germline V gene, CDR1 is MNHNS and CDR2 is SASEGT. CDR3 sequence (DNA): TGTGCCAGCAGAGGACTAGCGGGGGCCACCGGGGAGCTGTTTTTT. Amino acids: CASRGLAGATGELFF.

In its sample, this clonotype was seen many times. The J gene is TRBJ1-2, the V gene TRBV7-2; TRBD1 matches at 7 bases. The junction had 12 bases not matched to a gene; V was cut back by 5 bases and J by 0 bases. Germline V CDR1 and CDR2: SGHTA, FQGNSA. This CDR3 spans 17 amino acids. The CDR3 here is CASSPYPTGDSNYGYTF. The CDR3 DNA follows: TGTGCCAGCAGCCCTTACCCTACAGGGGATTCTAACTATGGCTACACCTTC.

The chain recombines TRBV20-1 with TRBJ2-2, with 9 nucleotides matching TRBD2. Per germline, CDR1 DFQATT and CDR2 SNEGSKA (reference sequence). V gave up 0 bases and J gave up 3 bases; unmatched junction bases: 11. CDR3 size: 18 residues. The CDR3 loop is CSARDIWKRGAYTGELFF. Here the CDR3 DNA reads TGCAGTGCTAGAGATATTTGGAAGCGGGGGGCTTACACCGGGGAGCTGTTTTTT.

This clonotype came up many times. V gene TRBV6-5 combines with J gene TRBJ2-3; D possibly corresponds to TRBD2 (7 bases). There are 15 residues in the CDR3. V lost 0 bases and J lost 5, with 12 bases in between. The germline CDR1 and CDR2 sequences are MNHEY and SVGAGI. The CDR3 sequence: CASSYSQGRGDTQYF. The CDR3 coding sequence is TGTGCCAGCAGTTACTCGCAGGGGAGGGGAGATACGCAGTATTTT.

This clonotype has more than one count but fewer than ten. The chain uses TRBV4-1 and TRBJ2-4, with TRBD1 matching 12 bases. The CDR3 is 17 residues long. Germline V gene lookup returns CDR1 MGHRA and CDR2 YSYEKL. J lost 5 bases, V lost 0 bases, and 5 bases had no gene match. The CDR3 coding sequence is TGCGCCAGCAGCCAAGATAGAGGGACAGGGGGCGAAAACATTCAGTACTTC. It yields the protein CASSQDRGTGGENIQYF.

Comment on this clonotype: A much larger clone lies one base from this, so it may be a read error. The V gene is TRBV15, the J gene TRBJ1-1, with 7 nucleotides matching TRBD1. Germline CDR1 LNHNV, CDR2 YYDKDF (reference sequence). CDR3 length: 15 amino acids. The CDR3, as DNA: TGTGCCACCAGCAGACGGACAGGACCTATACGTGAAGCTTACTTT. Its protein product is CATSRRTGPIREAYF. Filled out from reference TRBV15 and TRBJ1-1, the complete variable domain reads DAMVIQNPRYQVTQFGKPVTLSCSQTLNHNVMYWYQQKSSQAPKLLFHYYDKDFNNEADTPDNFQSRRPNTSFCFLDIRSPGLGDTAMYLCATSRRTGPIREAYFGQGTRLTVV.

As regards this clonotype: This may arise from a read error, as a much more abundant clone is one base away. The CDR3 is CASSSREYYGNEQFF. The CDR3 bases are TGTGCCAGCAGCTCCCGGGAGTACTACGGCAATGAGCAGTTCTTC. This rearrangement joins TRBV11-1 to TRBJ2-1; weak D call: TRBD2 (6 bases). Germline CDR1 and CDR2: SGHAT and FQDESV (reference sequence). V was trimmed by 4 bases and J by 6 bases, leaving 16 bases between them. This CDR3 has 15 amino acids.

This clonotype was seen a handful of times. The rearrangement links TRBV4-1 to TRBJ2-2, with D perhaps TRBD1 (7 bases). Germline V CDR1 and CDR2: MGHRA, YSYEKL. CDR3 length equals 15 residues. The V and J ends lost 4 bases and 6 bases respectively, with 15 bases between them. In nucleotides, the CDR3 is TGCGCCAGCAGCCTCTCAGGGGGAGGTGCCGGGGAGCTGTTTTTT. It is translated as CASSLSGGGAGELFF.

In this sample, this clonotype turned up many times. The chain combines TRBV12-3 or TRBV12-4 with TRBJ2-7, with 12 bases aligning to TRBD2. V lost 6 bases and J lost 5; bases outside the gene matches: 5. The length of the CDR3 is 14 residues. The DNA for the CDR3 is TGTGCCAGCAGGACTAGCGGGGGCAGCGACGAGCAGTACTTC. Translation gives CASRTSGGSDEQYF.

The chain links TRBV4-1 to TRBJ2-1, with D perhaps TRBD2 (5 bases). V was trimmed by 3 bases and J by 8 bases, leaving 11 bases between them. This CDR3 has 13 residues. Germline values: CDR1 MGHRA, CDR2 YSYEKL. As DNA, the CDR3 is TGCGCCAGCAGCCAGGAACGGGGTGATGAGCAGTTCTTC. Translating it yields CASSQERGDEQFF.

This clonotype was counted many times. The chain recombines TRBV27 with TRBJ1-1, with 12 nucleotides matching TRBD1. Germline lookup yields CDR1 MNHEY and CDR2 SMNVEV (reference sequence). The CDR3 totals 17 residues. Germline trimming cut 2 bases from V and 1 base from J; bases unmatched to any gene: 5. CDR3 residues: CASSLGTGGARNTEAFF. The DNA of the CDR3 is TGTGCCAGCAGTTTAGGGACAGGGGGCGCGCGGAACACTGAAGCTTTCTTT.